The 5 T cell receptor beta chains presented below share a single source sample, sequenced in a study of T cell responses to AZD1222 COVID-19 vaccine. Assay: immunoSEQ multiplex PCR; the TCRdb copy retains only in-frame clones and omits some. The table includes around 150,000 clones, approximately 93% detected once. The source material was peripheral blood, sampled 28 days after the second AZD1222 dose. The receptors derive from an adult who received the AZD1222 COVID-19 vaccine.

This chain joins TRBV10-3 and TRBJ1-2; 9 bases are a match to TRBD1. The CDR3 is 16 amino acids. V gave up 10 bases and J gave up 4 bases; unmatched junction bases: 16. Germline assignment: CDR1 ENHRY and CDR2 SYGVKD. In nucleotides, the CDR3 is TGTGCCACCACCAACCCGGGACAGGGTACCCCCTATGGCTACACCTTC. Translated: CATTNPGQGTPYGYTF.

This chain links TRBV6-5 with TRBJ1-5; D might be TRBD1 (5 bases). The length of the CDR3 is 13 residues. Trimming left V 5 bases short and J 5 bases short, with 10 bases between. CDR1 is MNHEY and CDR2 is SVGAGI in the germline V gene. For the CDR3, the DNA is TGTGCCAGCAGTAGGGGTTTTGATCAGCCCCAGCATTTT. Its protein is CASSRGFDQPQHF.

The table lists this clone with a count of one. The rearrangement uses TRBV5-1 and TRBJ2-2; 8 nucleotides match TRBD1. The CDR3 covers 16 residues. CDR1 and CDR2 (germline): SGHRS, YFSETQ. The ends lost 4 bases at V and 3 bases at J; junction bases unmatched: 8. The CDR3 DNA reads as TGCGCCAGCAGCGTGGACCGGGACAGGTACACCGGGGAGCTGTTTTTT. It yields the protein CASSVDRDRYTGELFF. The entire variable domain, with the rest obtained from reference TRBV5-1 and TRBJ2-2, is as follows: KAGVTQTPRYLIKTRGQQVTLSCSPISGHRSVSWYQQTPGQGLQFLFEYFSETQRNKGNFPGRFSGRQFSNSRSEMNVSTLELGDSALYLCASSVDRDRYTGELFFGEGSRLTVL.

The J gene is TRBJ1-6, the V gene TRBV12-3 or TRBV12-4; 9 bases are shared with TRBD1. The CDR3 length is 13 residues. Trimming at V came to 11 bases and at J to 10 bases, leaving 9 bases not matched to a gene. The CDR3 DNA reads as TGTGCCGTGGGGGACAGGGTTCGCTCACCCCTCCACTTT. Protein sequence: CAVGDRVRSPLHF.

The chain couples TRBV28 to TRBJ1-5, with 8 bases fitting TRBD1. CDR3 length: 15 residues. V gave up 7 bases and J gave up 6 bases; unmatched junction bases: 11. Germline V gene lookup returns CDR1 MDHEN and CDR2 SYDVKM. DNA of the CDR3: TGTGCCAGCATCCCGGCAGGGGGCTCTGGTCAGCCCCAGCATTTT. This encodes CASIPAGGSGQPQHF.